A selection of T cell receptor beta chains follows, all from one sample in a study of blood T cell repertoires in COVID-19. The table came from immunoSEQ multiplex PCR; TCRdb's copy has only in-frame clones and leaves some out. The table has about 200,000 clones, approximately 81% seen once; the top ten hold roughly a sixth. Sequenced input: PBMCs or T cells enriched from blood (not recorded which). Every receptor here comes from a man in his forties who had recovered from COVID-19. CDR3s include the opening cysteine and the closing phenylalanine or tryptophan. The D gene is left open where the match is weak. Size is stated for part of the rows, as once, few or many counts, or as a class when the clone is expanded.

v_gene: TRBV19; j_gene: TRBJ1-1; abundance: once; d_gene: NA; CDR3nt: TGTGCCACCTCAAAAGGGGTGAACACTGAAGCTTTCTTT; CDR3aa: CATSKGVNTEAFF
v_gene: TRBV5-1; j_gene: TRBJ1-1; abundance: once; d_gene: TRBD1; CDR3nt: TGCGCCAGCAGCCTAGGGACAGGTAGTGGGGACACTGAAGCTTTCTTT; CDR3aa: CASSLGTGSGDTEAFF
v_gene: TRBV19; j_gene: TRBJ1-6; abundance: few; d_gene: NA; CDR3nt: TGTGCCAGTAGTATCAGGAATGTCGCCTATAATTCACCCCTCCACTTT; CDR3aa: CASSIRNVAYNSPLHF
v_gene: TRBV21-1; j_gene: TRBJ2-7; abundance: NA; d_gene: NA; CDR3nt: TGTGCCAGCAGCAAATTCCTAGCGGGACGTCAGTTCGTGGACGAGCAGTACTTC; CDR3aa: CASSKFLAGRQFVDEQYF
v_gene: TRBV7-2; j_gene: TRBJ2-1; abundance: NA; d_gene: TRBD2; CDR3nt: TGTGCCAGCAGCCCCTCGAGCGGGAGAGTCAATGAGCAGTTCTTC; CDR3aa: CASSPSSGRVNEQFF
v_gene: TRBV19; j_gene: TRBJ1-1; abundance: NA; d_gene: NA; CDR3nt: TGTGCCAGTAGGAGGAGAGACTTAAACACTGAAGCTTTCTTT; CDR3aa: CASRRRDLNTEAFF
v_gene: TRBV2; j_gene: TRBJ2-5; abundance: NA; d_gene: TRBD2; CDR3nt: TGTGCCAGCAGTGACCCGGCGGGGGACCAAGAGACCCAGTACTTC; CDR3aa: CASSDPAGDQETQYF
v_gene: TRBV2; j_gene: TRBJ2-7; abundance: NA; d_gene: NA; CDR3nt: TGTGCCAGCGGGCGCCGGCGTGAGAGAGTATACGAGCAGTACTTC; CDR3aa: CASGRRRERVYEQYF
v_gene: TRBV29-1; j_gene: TRBJ1-2; abundance: once; d_gene: TRBD1; CDR3nt: TGCAGCGTCCCCCGGGACAGTTTAGTAGATGGCTACACCTTC; CDR3aa: CSVPRDSLVDGYTF
v_gene: TRBV28; j_gene: TRBJ1-1; abundance: NA; d_gene: TRBD1; CDR3nt: TGTGCCAGCAGTTTATACGGACAGGGGAACACTGAAGCTTTCTTT; CDR3aa: CASSLYGQGNTEAFF
v_gene: TRBV5-1; j_gene: TRBJ2-1; abundance: NA; d_gene: TRBD2; CDR3nt: TGCGCCAGCAGTCGAGGGACTAGCGGGACCCACTCCTACAATGAGCAGTTCTTC; CDR3aa: CASSRGTSGTHSYNEQFF
v_gene: TRBV5-6; j_gene: TRBJ1-6; abundance: NA; d_gene: TRBD1; CDR3nt: TGTGCCAGCAGCTTGCCGGACAGGGGTTCACCCCTCCACTTT; CDR3aa: CASSLPDRGSPLHF